This TCR beta chain was recorded in a study of cytomegalovirus exposure and HLA in healthy donors. For the study at large: Under 85% of a few hundred genotyped donors fell in the Caucasian-associated ancestry cluster.

With 60 Vbeta and 13 Jbeta primers, the PCR was carried out. Clones were read by immunoSEQ multiplex PCR, and TCRdb kept only the in-frame ones, dropping some. Its clone listing holds about 120,000 clones. The CDR3 sequence is 14 residues long. CDR1 is SGHRS, CDR2 YFSETQ, per germline. The trim removed 1 base at V and 6 bases at J, leaving 4 bases unmatched. Study-level findings and limits: The study put 150 to 200 TCR beta chains on its list as cytomegalovirus-associated. Information on immune exposure was restricted to one variable (CMV serostatus). In a later analysis, specific HLA alleles were associated with more than 15,000 TCR beta sequences at a 0.05 false discovery rate.

A note on this clone: What it recognizes is unknown.

The source is a man between 18 and 35 years old in good health and CMV-seronegative. This chain links TRBV5-1 with TRBJ1-1, with 9 bases fitting TRBD1. Specimen: PBMCs. CDR3 region: CASSLTGGIPEAFF. CDR3 coding DNA: TGCGCCAGCAGCTTGACAGGGGGCATTCCTGAAGCTTTCTTT.